Ten or more counts support the clone carrying this T cell receptor beta chain. This record belongs to a study of T cells in Graves' hyperthyroidism and ophthalmopathy. Amplified TCR beta CDR3 regions came from RNA transcripts. The study used the HTBI primer set for a first-round RT-PCR of the TCR CDR3. Each CDR3 protein is one row after TCRdb ran MiXCR on the multiplex PCR reads. The repertoire consists of about 610,000 distinct CDR3 sequences, with roughly 14% occurring once and the leading ten covering around 4%. Per germline, CDR1 LNHDA and CDR2 SQIVND (reference sequence). This CDR3 comprises 14 residues. Trimming stripped 6 bases from V and 2 bases from J, with 13 bases between. Patients with ophthalmopathy all had a Clinical Activity Score of at least 3, a NOSPECS grade of at least 4 and duration under 3 months. The study left out patients who had uncontrolled infection, other autoimmune disease, pregnancy or lactation.

This chain uses TRBV19 with TRBJ1-2; the D is unclear. Sequencing used blood. The clonotype was recovered from a woman in her 40s with Graves' ophthalmopathy. CDR3 nucleotides: TGTGCCAGTAGACCACCATCGGGGAACTATGGCTACACCTTC. Translating it yields CASRPPSGNYGYTF.